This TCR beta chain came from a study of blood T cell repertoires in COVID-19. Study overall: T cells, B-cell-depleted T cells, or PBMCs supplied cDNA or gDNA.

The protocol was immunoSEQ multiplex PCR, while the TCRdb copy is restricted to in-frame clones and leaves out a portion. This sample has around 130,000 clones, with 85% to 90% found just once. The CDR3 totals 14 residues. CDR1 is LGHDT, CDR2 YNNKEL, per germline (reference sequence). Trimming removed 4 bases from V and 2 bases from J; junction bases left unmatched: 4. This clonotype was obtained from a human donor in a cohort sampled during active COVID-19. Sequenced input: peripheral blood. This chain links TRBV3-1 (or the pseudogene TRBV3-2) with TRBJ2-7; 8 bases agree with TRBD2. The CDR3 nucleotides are TGTGCCAGCAGCCGACCGGGACTAGCCTACGAGCAGTACTTC. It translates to CASSRPGLAYEQYF.